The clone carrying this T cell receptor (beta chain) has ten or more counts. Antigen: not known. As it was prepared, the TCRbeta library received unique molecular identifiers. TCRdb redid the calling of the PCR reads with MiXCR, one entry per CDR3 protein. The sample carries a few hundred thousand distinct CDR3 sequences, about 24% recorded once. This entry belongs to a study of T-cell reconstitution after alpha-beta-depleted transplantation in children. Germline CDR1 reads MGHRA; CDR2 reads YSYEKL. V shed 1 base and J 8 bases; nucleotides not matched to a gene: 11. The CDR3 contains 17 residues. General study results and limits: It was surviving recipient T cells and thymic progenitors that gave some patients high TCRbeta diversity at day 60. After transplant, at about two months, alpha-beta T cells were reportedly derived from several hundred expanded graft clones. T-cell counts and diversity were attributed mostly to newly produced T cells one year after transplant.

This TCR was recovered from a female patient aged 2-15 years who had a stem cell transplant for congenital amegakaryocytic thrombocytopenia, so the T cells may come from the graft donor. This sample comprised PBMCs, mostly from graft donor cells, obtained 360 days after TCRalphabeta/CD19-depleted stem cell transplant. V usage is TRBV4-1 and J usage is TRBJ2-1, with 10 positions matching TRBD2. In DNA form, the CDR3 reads TGCGCCAGCAGCCAAGTTTCAGGACTAGCGGAAACTTATGAGCAGTTCTTC. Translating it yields CASSQVSGLAETYEQFF.